Included here is one T cell receptor (beta chain) sequence, with context. Its antigen is undetermined. The sample belongs to a study of CD8+ T cells in alopecia areata. Turning to the study itself: Among treated patients, oral tofacitinib was administered at 5 to 10 mg twice daily.

Study-level findings and limits: For lesional scalp, especially alopecia totalis/universalis, clonality was higher than in normal scalp. In scalp, tofacitinib significantly decreased clonality and expanded CD8+ clones among the top 100. Besides other cells, scalp samples also yield sequences of resident alphabeta T cells from normal skin.

cDNA reverse transcribed from extracted RNA served as the sequencing template. The method was immunoSEQ multiplex PCR; TCRdb's version includes in-frame clones alone and lacks a portion of them. The sample lists 200,000 to 250,000 clones, about three fifths occurring once. Treatment given: oral pan-JAK inhibitor, 5-10 mg twice daily. The junction had 6 bases not matched to a gene; V was cut back by 8 bases and J by 7 bases. The CDR3 is made up of 12 amino acids. Germline V gene lookup returns CDR1 LNHDA and CDR2 SQIVND (reference sequence). Source: CD4+ T cells sorted from blood, taken at week 4, from a patient treated with tofacitinib. The sequence was obtained from a human donor with alopecia areata. The chain is built from TRBV19 and TRBJ1-2; the match to TRBD1 covers 8 bases. The CDR3 loop is CASRDRRGGYTF. CDR3 sequence (DNA): TGTGCCAGTCGGGACAGGCGAGGTGGCTACACCTTC.